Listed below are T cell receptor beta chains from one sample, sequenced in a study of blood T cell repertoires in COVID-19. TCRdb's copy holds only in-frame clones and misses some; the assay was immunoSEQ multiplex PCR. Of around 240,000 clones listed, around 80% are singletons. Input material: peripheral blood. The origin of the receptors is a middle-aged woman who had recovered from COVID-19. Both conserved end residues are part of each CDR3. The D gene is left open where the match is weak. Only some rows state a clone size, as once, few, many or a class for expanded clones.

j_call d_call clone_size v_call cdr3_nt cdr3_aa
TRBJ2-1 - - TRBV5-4 TGTGCCAGCAGCCCCTTAGGGGCAGGGGGGTACAATGAGCAGTTCTTC CASSPLGAGGYNEQFF
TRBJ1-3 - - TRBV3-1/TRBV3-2 TGTGCCAGCAGCCAGATGGGCTACTCTGGAAACACCATATATTTT CASSQMGYSGNTIYF
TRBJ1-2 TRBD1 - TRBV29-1 TGCAGCACCGGACAGGGAGTACACGGCTACACCTTC CSTGQGVHGYTF
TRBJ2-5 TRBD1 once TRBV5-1 TGCGCCAGCAGCTTGGGACAGGGGATTTTGGAGACCCAGTACTTC CASSLGQGILETQYF
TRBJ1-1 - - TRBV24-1 TGTGCCACCAGTGCCCAGTCCAACACTGAAGCTTTCTTT CATSAQSNTEAFF
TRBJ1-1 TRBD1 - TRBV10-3 TGTGCCATCAGTGAGTCGGGACAGCTGAACACTGAAGCTTTCTTT CAISESGQLNTEAFF
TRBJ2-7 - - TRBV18 TGTGCCAGCTCACCTCATGACAGCTCCTACGAGCAGTACTTC CASSPHDSSYEQYF
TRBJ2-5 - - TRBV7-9 TGTGCCAGCAGCCCCGAAAGGACACCAGAGACCCAGTACTTC CASSPERTPETQYF
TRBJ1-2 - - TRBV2 TGTGCCAGCAGTGAAAGACAGACACCCTATGGCTACACCTTC CASSERQTPYGYTF
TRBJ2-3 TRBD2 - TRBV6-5 TGTGCCAGCAGCTATAGCGGGGTGGGCACAGATACGCAGTATTTT CASSYSGVGTDTQYF
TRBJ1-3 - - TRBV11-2 TGTGCCAGCAAACGGGGTTCTGGAAACACCATATATTTT CASKRGSGNTIYF
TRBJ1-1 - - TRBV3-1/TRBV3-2 TGTGCCAGCAGCCAAGAGGGCCCCGGTGAAGCTTTCTTT CASSQEGPGEAFF
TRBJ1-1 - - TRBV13 TGTGCCAGCAGCTTCGGACACATGAACACTGAAGCTTTCTTT CASSFGHMNTEAFF
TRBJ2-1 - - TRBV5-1 TGCGCCAGCAGCTTGGATGGCTTACCAACATACAATGAGCAGTTCTTC CASSLDGLPTYNEQFF
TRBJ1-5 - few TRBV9 TGTGCCAGCAGCGTAGGAGACAATCAGCCCCAGCATTTT CASSVGDNQPQHF
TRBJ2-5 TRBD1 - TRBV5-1 TGCGCCAGCAGCTTTCAGGGGGCTAGTGTGGAGACCCAGTACTTC CASSFQGASVETQYF
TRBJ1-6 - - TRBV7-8 TGTGCCAGCAGCTTAACGGTTCAGGGGATTAATTCACCCCTCCACTTT CASSLTVQGINSPLHF
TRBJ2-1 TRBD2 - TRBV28 TGTGCCAGCAGTTTATCCCCCCTAGCGGGGGTTTACAATGAGCAGTTCTTC CASSLSPLAGVYNEQFF
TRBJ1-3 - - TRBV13 TGTGCCAGCAGCTCGTCCCGCGTCTCTGGAAACACCATATATTTT CASSSSRVSGNTIYF
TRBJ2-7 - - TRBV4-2 TGTGCCAGCAGCCCTGAAAGGGGTTCCTACGAGCAGTACTTC CASSPERGSYEQYF
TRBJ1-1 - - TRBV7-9 TGTGCCAGCAGCTCTTCAGGGAACCTGAACACTGAAGCTTTCTTT CASSSSGNLNTEAFF
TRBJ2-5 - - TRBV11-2 TGTGCCAGCAGCTTAGTGGGGGGGCTGGGAGAGACCCAGTACTTC CASSLVGGLGETQYF
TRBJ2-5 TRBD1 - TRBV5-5 TGTGCCAGCAGCCAACTGACAGGGGGCGGCGAGACCCAGTACTTC CASSQLTGGGETQYF
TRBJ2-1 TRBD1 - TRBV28 TGTGCCAGCAGCGCCGGGACAGGGTCGTTGAGGCCCTACAATGAGCAGTTCTTC CASSAGTGSLRPYNEQFF
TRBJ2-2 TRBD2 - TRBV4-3 TGCGCCAGCAGCCAATCTAACCGGGGGGGGTCGAGGAACACCGGGGAGCTGTTTTTT CASSQSNRGGSRNTGELFF
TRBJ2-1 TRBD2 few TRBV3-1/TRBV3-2 TGTGCCAGCAGCCATCCTAGCGGGGGGCGCAATGAGCAGTTCTTC CASSHPSGGRNEQFF
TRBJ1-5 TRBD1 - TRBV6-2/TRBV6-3 TGTGCCAGCAGCCCCCTCCCGGGACAGGGGGCCAATCAGCCCCAGCATTTT CASSPLPGQGANQPQHF
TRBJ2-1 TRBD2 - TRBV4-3 TGCGCCAGCAGCCTTCTGACTAGCGGGGGGAGCGATGAGCAGTTCTTC CASSLLTSGGSDEQFF
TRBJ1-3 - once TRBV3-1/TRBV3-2 TGTGCCAGCAGCCCCAGCGGGGGGGCTGGAAACACCATATATTTT CASSPSGGAGNTIYF
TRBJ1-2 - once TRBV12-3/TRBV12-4 TGTGCCAGCCAGGAATCCTATGGCTACACCTTC CASQESYGYTF
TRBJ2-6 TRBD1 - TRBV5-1 TGCGCCAGCAGCTCGGGACAGAACCCCGGGGCCAACGTCCTGACTTTC CASSSGQNPGANVLTF
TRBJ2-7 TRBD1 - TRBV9 TGTGCCAGCAGCGTTGGAGGGGACAGGGCCCTTTACGAGCAGTACTTC CASSVGGDRALYEQYF
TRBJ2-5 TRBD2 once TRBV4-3 TGCGCCAGCAGCCAAACGACTAGCGGTGAGACCCAGTACTTC CASSQTTSGETQYF
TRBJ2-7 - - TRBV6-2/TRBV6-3 TGTGCCAGCAGTTTCTCCGAGGAGCAGTACTTC CASSFSEEQYF
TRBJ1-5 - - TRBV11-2 TGTGCCAGCAGCTTAGCACACAGGGTTTTCCAGCCCCAGCATTTT CASSLAHRVFQPQHF
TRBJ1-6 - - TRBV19 TGTGCCAGTAGTCCCCAGGGTAGATCACCCCTCCACTTT CASSPQGRSPLHF
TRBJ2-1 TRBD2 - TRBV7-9 TGTGCCAGCAGCCCGGGACTAGCGGTTGCTTATGAGCAGTTCTTC CASSPGLAVAYEQFF
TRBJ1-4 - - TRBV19 TGTGCCACAAGAAGCGGGAGTCGGGAAAAACTGTTTTTT CATRSGSREKLFF
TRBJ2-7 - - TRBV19 TGTGCCAGTAGTGGAGGGCTCCGGGTAGCCCGGGAGCAGTACTTC CASSGGLRVAREQYF
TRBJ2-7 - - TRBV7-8 TGTGCCAGCAGCCCAAACTCCTACGAGCAGTACTTC CASSPNSYEQYF
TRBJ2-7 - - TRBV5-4 TGTGCCAGCAGCTCATACGACAGGTTATACTACGAGCAGTACTTC CASSSYDRLYYEQYF
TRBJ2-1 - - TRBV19 TGTGCCAGTAGTATTTTTGCCCAAGGAGGGAAAAATGAGCAGTTCTTC CASSIFAQGGKNEQFF
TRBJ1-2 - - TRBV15 TGTGCCACCAGCAGAGGAGAGGGCGGGATCGGCTACACCTTC CATSRGEGGIGYTF
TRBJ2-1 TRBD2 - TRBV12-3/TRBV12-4 TGTGCCAGCAGCCCGCGGGGGGACGGTGAGCAGTTCTTC CASSPRGDGEQFF
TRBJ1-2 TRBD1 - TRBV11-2 TGTGCCAGCAGCTTAGATGGTGGTACAGGGGGATATGGCTACACCTTC CASSLDGGTGGYGYTF
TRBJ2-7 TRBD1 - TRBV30 TGTGCCTGGAGTGCCACAACAGGGGGCTCCCGAAACTTC CAWSATTGGSRNF
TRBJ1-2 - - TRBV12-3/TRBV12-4 TGTGCCAGCAGTTTGCGGGCGGTTGGCGGCTACACCTTC CASSLRAVGGYTF